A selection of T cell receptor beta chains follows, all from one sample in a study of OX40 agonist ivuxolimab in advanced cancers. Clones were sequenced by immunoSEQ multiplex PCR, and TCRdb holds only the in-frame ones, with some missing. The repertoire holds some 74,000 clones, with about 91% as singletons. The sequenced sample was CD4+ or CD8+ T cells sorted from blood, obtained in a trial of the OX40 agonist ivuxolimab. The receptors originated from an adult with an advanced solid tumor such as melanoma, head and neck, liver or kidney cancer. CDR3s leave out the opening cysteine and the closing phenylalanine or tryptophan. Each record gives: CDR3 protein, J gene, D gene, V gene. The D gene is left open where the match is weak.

CDR3aa: ASSPRPIGQETYEQY
j_gene: TRBJ2-7
d_gene: -
v_gene: TRBV18

CDR3aa: ASSGQGADQPQH
j_gene: TRBJ1-5
d_gene: TRBD1
v_gene: TRBV6-1

CDR3aa: ASSPGGGLDEQY
j_gene: TRBJ2-7
d_gene: TRBD2
v_gene: TRBV7-8

CDR3aa: ASRLRRGLSNYGYT
j_gene: TRBJ1-2
d_gene: -
v_gene: TRBV19

CDR3aa: ASKGDTQY
j_gene: TRBJ2-3
d_gene: -
v_gene: TRBV5-1

CDR3aa: ASSLAQAQETQY
j_gene: TRBJ2-5
d_gene: -
v_gene: TRBV5-1

CDR3aa: ASSLVAGGLDEQY
j_gene: TRBJ2-7
d_gene: TRBD2
v_gene: TRBV7-3

CDR3aa: AWSFGGQGRNQPQH
j_gene: TRBJ1-5
d_gene: TRBD1
v_gene: TRBV30

CDR3aa: ASSTLGRGPRLAKNIQY
j_gene: TRBJ2-4
d_gene: -
v_gene: TRBV21-1

CDR3aa: ASSKRRQGLGNQPQH
j_gene: TRBJ1-5
d_gene: TRBD1
v_gene: TRBV11-2

CDR3aa: ASSNGESSYEQY
j_gene: TRBJ2-7
d_gene: -
v_gene: TRBV6-5

CDR3aa: ASRSDRLEAQH
j_gene: TRBJ1-5
d_gene: -
v_gene: TRBV19

CDR3aa: ATQRASGSYEQY
j_gene: -
d_gene: TRBD2
v_gene: TRBV15

CDR3aa: ATSRDPGSDEQY
j_gene: TRBJ2-7
d_gene: -
v_gene: TRBV15

CDR3aa: ASSLISPGLAGVNEQF
j_gene: TRBJ2-1
d_gene: TRBD2
v_gene: TRBV7-6

CDR3aa: ASSELGQGETQY
j_gene: TRBJ2-5
d_gene: -
v_gene: TRBV7-9

CDR3aa: ASSTQDRAQETQY
j_gene: TRBJ2-5
d_gene: TRBD1
v_gene: TRBV11-1

CDR3aa: ASSLTLWGETQY
j_gene: TRBJ2-5
d_gene: -
v_gene: TRBV5-5

CDR3aa: ASSLRASDTDTQY
j_gene: TRBJ2-3
d_gene: -
v_gene: TRBV13

CDR3aa: ASSTSDTGFHEQF
j_gene: TRBJ2-1
d_gene: -
v_gene: TRBV19

CDR3aa: ASSWTGTGSQETQY
j_gene: TRBJ2-5
d_gene: TRBD1
v_gene: TRBV5-1

CDR3aa: ATSRPPGQKGFYEQY
j_gene: TRBJ2-7
d_gene: TRBD1
v_gene: TRBV15

CDR3aa: ASSRDGPSTGELF
j_gene: TRBJ2-2
d_gene: -
v_gene: TRBV2

CDR3aa: ASTSDGGPSNYGYT
j_gene: TRBJ1-2
d_gene: -
v_gene: TRBV5-4

CDR3aa: ASSEVFKVGRYEQY
j_gene: TRBJ2-7
d_gene: -
v_gene: TRBV2

CDR3aa: ASSIQSPGANVLT
j_gene: TRBJ2-6
d_gene: -
v_gene: TRBV19

CDR3aa: ASRRDSAYGYT
j_gene: TRBJ1-2
d_gene: TRBD1
v_gene: TRBV5-4

CDR3aa: ASSESGARGDTQY
j_gene: TRBJ2-3
d_gene: -
v_gene: TRBV10-1

CDR3aa: ASSYSRDSETQY
j_gene: TRBJ2-5
d_gene: TRBD1
v_gene: TRBV6-5

CDR3aa: ASSPGQGADEKLF
j_gene: TRBJ1-4
d_gene: TRBD1
v_gene: TRBV18

CDR3aa: SVEDTGSGSRDEQY
j_gene: TRBJ2-7
d_gene: -
v_gene: TRBV29-1

CDR3aa: ASSFRIGELF
j_gene: TRBJ2-2
d_gene: -
v_gene: TRBV11-3

CDR3aa: ASSPGTEAYGYT
j_gene: TRBJ1-2
d_gene: -
v_gene: TRBV27

CDR3aa: ASSSLAGVYRNEQF
j_gene: TRBJ2-1
d_gene: TRBD2
v_gene: TRBV7-3

CDR3aa: ASRTRDNQFSPLH
j_gene: TRBJ1-6
d_gene: -
v_gene: TRBV2

CDR3aa: ASSRPGQGLYEQY
j_gene: TRBJ2-7
d_gene: TRBD1
v_gene: TRBV6-5

CDR3aa: ASSVVPEASYGYT
j_gene: TRBJ1-2
d_gene: -
v_gene: TRBV9

CDR3aa: ASSEGRNTEAF
j_gene: TRBJ1-1
d_gene: -
v_gene: TRBV2

CDR3aa: ASSLDRWQETQY
j_gene: TRBJ2-5
d_gene: -
v_gene: TRBV11-2

CDR3aa: ASRKTDRNTEAF
j_gene: TRBJ1-1
d_gene: -
v_gene: TRBV6-6

CDR3aa: ASSLGDQQY
j_gene: TRBJ2-7
d_gene: -
v_gene: TRBV11-2

CDR3aa: ASSQLGSYNEQF
j_gene: TRBJ2-1
d_gene: -
v_gene: TRBV11-3

CDR3aa: ASSLGSQGAPLH
j_gene: TRBJ1-6
d_gene: TRBD1
v_gene: TRBV11-2

CDR3aa: ASTLGGVQETQY
j_gene: TRBJ2-5
d_gene: -
v_gene: TRBV5-1

CDR3aa: ASSLDRVGTEAF
j_gene: TRBJ1-1
d_gene: -
v_gene: TRBV5-1

CDR3aa: ASRIGAASSEQF
j_gene: TRBJ2-1
d_gene: -
v_gene: TRBV11-3

CDR3aa: ASSERPAVREQY
j_gene: TRBJ2-7
d_gene: -
v_gene: TRBV25-1

CDR3aa: ASSRDRDTHEQY
j_gene: TRBJ2-7
d_gene: TRBD1
v_gene: TRBV7-9

CDR3aa: ASRNTGASGNTIY
j_gene: TRBJ1-3
d_gene: -
v_gene: TRBV10-2

CDR3aa: ASSEGVAGSSYEQY
j_gene: TRBJ2-7
d_gene: -
v_gene: TRBV7-6

CDR3aa: ASSQASQGAETQY
j_gene: TRBJ2-5
d_gene: TRBD1
v_gene: TRBV4-1

CDR3aa: ASSWQAGAGANVLT
j_gene: TRBJ2-6
d_gene: -
v_gene: TRBV27

CDR3aa: ASSQGTGNLEQY
j_gene: TRBJ2-7
d_gene: TRBD1
v_gene: TRBV6-5

CDR3aa: ASSPGGSTDTQY
j_gene: TRBJ2-3
d_gene: -
v_gene: TRBV7-3

CDR3aa: ASSELKAGGRGFYEQY
j_gene: TRBJ2-7
d_gene: TRBD2
v_gene: TRBV25-1

CDR3aa: AKTPTSGGPNAKNTGELF
j_gene: TRBJ2-2
d_gene: TRBD2
v_gene: TRBV7-3

CDR3aa: ASSDTGGAQEAF
j_gene: TRBJ1-1
d_gene: -
v_gene: TRBV18

CDR3aa: AWTPGLAGVYEQY
j_gene: TRBJ2-7
d_gene: TRBD2
v_gene: TRBV30